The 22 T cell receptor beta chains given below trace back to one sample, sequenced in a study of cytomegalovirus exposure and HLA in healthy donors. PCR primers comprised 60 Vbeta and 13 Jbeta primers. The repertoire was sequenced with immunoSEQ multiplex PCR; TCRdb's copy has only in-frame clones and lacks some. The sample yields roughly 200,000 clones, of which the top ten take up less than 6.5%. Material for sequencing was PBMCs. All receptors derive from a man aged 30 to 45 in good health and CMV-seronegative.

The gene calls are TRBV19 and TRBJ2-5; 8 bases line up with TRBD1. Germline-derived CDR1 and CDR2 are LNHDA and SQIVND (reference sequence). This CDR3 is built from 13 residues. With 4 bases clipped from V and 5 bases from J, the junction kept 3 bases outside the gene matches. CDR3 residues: CASSRTGSETQYF. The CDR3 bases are TGTGCCAGTAGTAGGACAGGGAGCGAGACCCAGTACTTC.

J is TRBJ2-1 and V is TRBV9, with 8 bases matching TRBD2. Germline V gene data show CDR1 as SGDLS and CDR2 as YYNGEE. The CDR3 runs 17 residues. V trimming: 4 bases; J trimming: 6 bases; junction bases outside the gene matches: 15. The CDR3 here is CASSRDSGTSWVNEQFF. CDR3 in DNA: TGTGCCAGCAGCCGAGACTCCGGGACTAGTTGGGTCAATGAGCAGTTCTTC.

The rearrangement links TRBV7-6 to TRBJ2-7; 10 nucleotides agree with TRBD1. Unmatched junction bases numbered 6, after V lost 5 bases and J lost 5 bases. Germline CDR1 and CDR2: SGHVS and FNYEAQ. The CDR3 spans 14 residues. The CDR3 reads CASSPGQGLDEQYF. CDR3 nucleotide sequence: TGTGCCAGCAGCCCGGGACAGGGGCTGGACGAGCAGTACTTC.

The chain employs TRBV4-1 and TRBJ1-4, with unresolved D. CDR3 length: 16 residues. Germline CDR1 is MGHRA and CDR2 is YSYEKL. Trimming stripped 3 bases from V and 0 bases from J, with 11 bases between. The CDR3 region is CASSHSGKATNEKLFF. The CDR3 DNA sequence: TGCGCCAGCAGCCATTCCGGGAAGGCAACTAATGAAAAACTGTTTTTT.

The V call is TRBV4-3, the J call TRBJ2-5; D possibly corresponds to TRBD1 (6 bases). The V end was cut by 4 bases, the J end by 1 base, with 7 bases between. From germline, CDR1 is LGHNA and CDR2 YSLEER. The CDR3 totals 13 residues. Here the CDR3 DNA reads TGCGCCAGCAGCCGGGACATCCAAGAGACCCAGTACTTC. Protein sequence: CASSRDIQETQYF.

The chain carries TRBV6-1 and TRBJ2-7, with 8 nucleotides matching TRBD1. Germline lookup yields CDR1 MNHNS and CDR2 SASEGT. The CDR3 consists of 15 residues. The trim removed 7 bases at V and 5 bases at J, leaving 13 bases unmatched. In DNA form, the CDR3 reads TGTGCCAGCACTACCATGGGGGGCAGGGGGCACGAGCAGTACTTC. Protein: CASTTMGGRGHEQYF.

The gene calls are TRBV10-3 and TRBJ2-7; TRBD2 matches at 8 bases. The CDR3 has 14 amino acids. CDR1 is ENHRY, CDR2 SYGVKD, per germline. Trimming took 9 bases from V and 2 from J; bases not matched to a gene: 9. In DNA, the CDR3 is TGTGCCATAGCTAGCGGGCCTATTCCCTACGAGCAGTACTTC. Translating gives CAIASGPIPYEQYF.

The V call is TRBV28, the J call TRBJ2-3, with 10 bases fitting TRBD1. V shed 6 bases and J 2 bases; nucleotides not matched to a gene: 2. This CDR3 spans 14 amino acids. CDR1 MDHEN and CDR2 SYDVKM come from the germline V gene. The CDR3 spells CASRGQGNTDTQYF. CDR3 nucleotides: TGTGCCAGCAGGGGACAGGGGAACACAGATACGCAGTATTTT. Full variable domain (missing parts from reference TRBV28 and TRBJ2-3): DVKVTQSSRYLVKRTGEKVFLECVQDMDHENMFWYRQDPGLGLRLIYFSYDVKMKEKGDIPEGYSVSREKKERFSLILESASTNQTSMYLCASRGQGNTDTQYFGPGTRLTVL.

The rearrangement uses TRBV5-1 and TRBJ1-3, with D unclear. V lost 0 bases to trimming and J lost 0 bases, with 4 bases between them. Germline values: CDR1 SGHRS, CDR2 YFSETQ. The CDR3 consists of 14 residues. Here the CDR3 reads CASSLAHSGNTIYF. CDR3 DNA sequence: TGCGCCAGCAGCTTGGCCCACTCTGGAAACACCATATATTTT.

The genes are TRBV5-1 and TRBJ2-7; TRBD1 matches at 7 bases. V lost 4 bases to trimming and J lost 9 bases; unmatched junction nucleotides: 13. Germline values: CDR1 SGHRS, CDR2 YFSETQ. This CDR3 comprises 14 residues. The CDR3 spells CASSPGDSTTVQYF. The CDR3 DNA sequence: TGCGCCAGCAGCCCCGGGGACAGTACTACGGTGCAGTACTTC. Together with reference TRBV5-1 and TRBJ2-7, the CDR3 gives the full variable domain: KAGVTQTPRYLIKTRGQQVTLSCSPISGHRSVSWYQQTPGQGLQFLFEYFSETQRNKGNFPGRFSGRQFSNSRSEMNVSTLELGDSALYLCASSPGDSTTVQYFGPGTRLTVT.

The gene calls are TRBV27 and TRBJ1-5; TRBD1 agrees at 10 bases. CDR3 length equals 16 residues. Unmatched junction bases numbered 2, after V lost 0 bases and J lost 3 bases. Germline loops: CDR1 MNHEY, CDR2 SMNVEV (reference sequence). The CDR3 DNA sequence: TGTGCCAGCAGTTTATCGACAGGGGGCTACAATCAGCCCCAGCATTTT. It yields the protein CASSLSTGGYNQPQHF.

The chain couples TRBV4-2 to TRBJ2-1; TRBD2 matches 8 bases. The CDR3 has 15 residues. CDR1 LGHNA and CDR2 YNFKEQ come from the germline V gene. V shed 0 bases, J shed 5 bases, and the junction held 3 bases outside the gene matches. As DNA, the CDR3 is TGTGCCAGCAGCCAAGATATAGCGGGAAACAATGAGCAGTTCTTC. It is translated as CASSQDIAGNNEQFF.

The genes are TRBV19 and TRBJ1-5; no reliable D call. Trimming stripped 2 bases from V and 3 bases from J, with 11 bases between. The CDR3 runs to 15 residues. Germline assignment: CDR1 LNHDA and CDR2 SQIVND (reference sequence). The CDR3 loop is CASSIPTGNNQPQHF. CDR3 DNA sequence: TGTGCCAGTAGTATACCGACGGGAAACAATCAGCCCCAGCATTTT.

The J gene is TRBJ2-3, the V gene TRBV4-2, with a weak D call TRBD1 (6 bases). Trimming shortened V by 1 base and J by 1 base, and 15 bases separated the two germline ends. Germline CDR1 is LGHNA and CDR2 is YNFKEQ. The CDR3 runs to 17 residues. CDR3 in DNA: TGTGCCAGCAGCCAAGCCTCGAGGGGGATCGGCACAGATACGCAGTATTTT. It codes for CASSQASRGIGTDTQYF.

The CDR3 DNA reads TGTGCCAGCAGCTTAGGGCCGTCCTACGAGCAGTACTTC. Translation: CASSLGPSYEQYF. J is TRBJ2-7 and V is TRBV7-7; no definite D call. The CDR3 has 13 residues. V lost 1 base, J lost 1 base, and 5 bases lay in between. Germline lookup yields CDR1 SSHAT and CDR2 FNYEAQ (reference sequence). Looking up the rest from reference TRBV7-7 and TRBJ2-7 gives the full variable domain: GAGVSQSPRYKVTKRGQDVTLRCDPISSHATLYWYQQALGQGPEFLTYFNYEAQPDKSGLPSDRFSAERPEGSISTLTIQRTEQRDSAMYRCASSLGPSYEQYFGPGTRLTVT.

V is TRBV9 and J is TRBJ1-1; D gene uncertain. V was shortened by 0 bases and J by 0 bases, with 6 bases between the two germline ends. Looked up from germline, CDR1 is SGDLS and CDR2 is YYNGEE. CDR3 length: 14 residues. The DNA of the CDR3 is TGTGCCAGCAGCGTAGGGCGGGTGAACACTGAAGCTTTCTTT. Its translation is CASSVGRVNTEAFF.

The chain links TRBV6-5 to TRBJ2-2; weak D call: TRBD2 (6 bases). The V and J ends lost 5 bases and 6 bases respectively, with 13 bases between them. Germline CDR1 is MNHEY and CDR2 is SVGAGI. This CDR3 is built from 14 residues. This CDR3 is CASSRGDSPGELFF. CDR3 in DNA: TGTGCCAGCAGTCGCGGGGATTCCCCCGGGGAGCTGTTTTTT.

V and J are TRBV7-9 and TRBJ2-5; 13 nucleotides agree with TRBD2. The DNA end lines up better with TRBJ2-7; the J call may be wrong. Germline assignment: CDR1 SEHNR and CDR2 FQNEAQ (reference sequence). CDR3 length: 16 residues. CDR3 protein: CASSIYGTSGNHEQYF. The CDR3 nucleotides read TGTGCCAGCAGCATATACGGGACTAGCGGGAACCACGAGCAGTACTTC.

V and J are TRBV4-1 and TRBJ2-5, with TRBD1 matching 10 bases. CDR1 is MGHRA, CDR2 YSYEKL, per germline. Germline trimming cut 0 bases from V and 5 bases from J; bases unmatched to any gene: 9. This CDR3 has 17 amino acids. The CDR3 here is CASSQEGGTGAWETQYF. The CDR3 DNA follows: TGCGCCAGCAGCCAAGAGGGTGGGACAGGGGCATGGGAGACCCAGTACTTC.

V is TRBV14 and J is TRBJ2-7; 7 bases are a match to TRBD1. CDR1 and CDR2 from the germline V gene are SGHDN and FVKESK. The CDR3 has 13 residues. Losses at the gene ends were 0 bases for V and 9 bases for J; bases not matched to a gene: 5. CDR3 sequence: CASSQDLRGRQYF. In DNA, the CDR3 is TGTGCCAGCAGCCAAGATTTAAGGGGGCGGCAGTACTTC.

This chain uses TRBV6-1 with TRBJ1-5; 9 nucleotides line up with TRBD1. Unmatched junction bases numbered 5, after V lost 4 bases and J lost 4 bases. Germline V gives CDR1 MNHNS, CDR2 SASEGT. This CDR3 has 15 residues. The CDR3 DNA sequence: TGTGCCAGCAGTGCCAACGGACAGGGGAATCAGCCCCAGCATTTT. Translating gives CASSANGQGNQPQHF.

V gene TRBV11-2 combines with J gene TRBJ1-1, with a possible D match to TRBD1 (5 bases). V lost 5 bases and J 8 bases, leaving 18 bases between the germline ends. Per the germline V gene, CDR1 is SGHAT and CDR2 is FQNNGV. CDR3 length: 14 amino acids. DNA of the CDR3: TGTGCCAGCAGCCCGGCGGGGCTATCGGGCGAAGCTTTCTTT. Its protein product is CASSPAGLSGEAFF.